The 31 T cell receptor beta chains listed next were all sequenced from one sample in a study of T cells in Graves' hyperthyroidism and ophthalmopathy. Amplified TCR beta CDR3 regions came from RNA transcripts. HTBI primers were used for first-round RT-PCR of the TCR CDR3. TCRdb re-derived calls from the multiplex PCR reads in MiXCR, one entry per CDR3 protein. The sample yields 490,000 or so distinct CDR3 sequences, about 16% seen once. Sequenced input: blood. The receptors were gathered from a woman aged 25 to 39 with Graves' ophthalmopathy.

CDR3 bases: TGTGCCTGGACCCGGCTTAACGAGCAGTACTTC. Protein product: CAWTRLNEQYF. The V and J genes are TRBV30 and TRBJ2-7; D gene ambiguous. The CDR3 consists of 11 residues. Germline V lookup: CDR1 GTSNPN, CDR2 SVGIG (reference sequence). Trimming pared 4 bases from V and 5 bases from J, leaving 9 bases between.

This clonotype was recorded many times. The V and J genes are TRBV6-1 and TRBJ1-2; 8 bases match TRBD1. The junction had 7 bases not matched to a gene; V was cut back by 6 bases and J by 4 bases. The CDR3 totals 14 residues. Germline CDR1 MNHNS, CDR2 SASEGT. The CDR3 protein is CASSAKTGAYGYTF. CDR3 in DNA: TGTGCCAGCAGCGCCAAGACAGGGGCCTATGGCTACACCTTC.

This chain uses TRBV28 with TRBJ2-5; 7 nucleotides agree with TRBD1. This CDR3 is built from 15 residues. Losses at the gene ends were 8 bases for V and 2 bases for J; bases not matched to a gene: 11. The germline CDR1 and CDR2 sequences are MDHEN and SYDVKM. CDR3 protein: CASGIRQGRQETQYF. The CDR3 DNA reads TGTGCCAGCGGGATTAGACAGGGAAGACAAGAGACCCAGTACTTC.

This clonotype occurred many times. The V and J genes are TRBV20-1 and TRBJ2-7; 8 positions agree with TRBD2. This CDR3 has 15 amino acids. From germline, CDR1 is DFQATT and CDR2 SNEGSKA (reference sequence). With 1 base clipped from V and 6 bases from J, the junction kept 11 bases outside the gene matches. CDR3 in amino acids: CSARGQSGSNPEQYF. The CDR3 DNA reads TGCAGTGCTAGAGGGCAGAGCGGGAGTAACCCCGAGCAGTACTTC.

In the case of this clonotype: One junction end does not reproduce the germline sequence, and a read error may be involved. This chain's CDR3 is CASSVALGPYEQYF. CDR3 coding DNA: TGTGCCAGCAGCGTAGCCCTCGGACCCTACGAGCAGTACTTC. V gene TRBV5-1 combines with J gene TRBJ2-7, with D unclear. Germline V lookup: CDR1 SGHRS, CDR2 YFSETQ. CDR3 length: 14 amino acids.

The genes are TRBV18 and TRBJ2-1, with 9 positions matching TRBD2. The CDR3 has 17 amino acids. CDR1 and CDR2 from the germline V gene are KGHSH and LQKENI. The V segment lost 6 bases and the J segment 1 base; nucleotides outside the gene matches: 10. CDR3: CASSRRSSGASYNEQFF. The CDR3 nucleotides are TGTGCCAGCTCTCGCAGATCTAGCGGGGCATCCTACAATGAGCAGTTCTTC.

There are many counts of this clonotype. The V call is TRBV12-3 or TRBV12-4, the J call TRBJ2-7; 11 nucleotides line up with TRBD2. Trimming removed 6 bases from V and 2 bases from J; junction bases left unmatched: 3. The CDR3 totals 14 residues. The CDR3 loop reads CASRLSGRAYEQYF. CDR3 DNA: TGTGCCAGCAGACTTAGCGGGAGGGCCTACGAGCAGTACTTC.

This clonotype occurred many times. This chain connects TRBV5-1 to TRBJ2-7, with 9 bases fitting TRBD1. Germline lookup yields CDR1 SGHRS and CDR2 YFSETQ. There are 15 residues in the CDR3. Unmatched junction bases numbered 7, after V lost 1 base and J lost 5 bases. Here the CDR3 DNA reads TGCGCCAGCAGCTTGACAGACAGGGGGATGAACGAGCAGTACTTC. Its protein is CASSLTDRGMNEQYF.

This clonotype was seen many times. The genes are TRBV12-3 or TRBV12-4 and TRBJ1-1; D might be TRBD1 (5 bases). V gave up 1 base and J gave up 2 bases, with 11 bases separating them. There are 15 residues in the CDR3. CDR3 residues: CASSLGPDSNTEAFF. The CDR3 DNA reads as TGTGCCAGCAGTTTAGGCCCAGACAGTAACACTGAAGCTTTCTTT.

The chain is built from TRBV19 and TRBJ1-1; D is unclear. The germline V gene encodes CDR1 LNHDA and CDR2 SQIVND (reference sequence). The CDR3 has 12 amino acids. Trimming took off 7 bases at V and 0 bases at J, with 6 bases between the two ends. CDR3 DNA sequence: TGTGCCAGTATTAGGGTGAACACTGAAGCTTTCTTT. Its translation is CASIRVNTEAFF.

This clonotype was seen at least ten times. V is TRBV28 and J is TRBJ1-2, with 9 bases fitting TRBD1. Trimming took 6 bases from V and 0 from J; bases not matched to a gene: 5. CDR3 length equals 15 residues. Germline assignment: CDR1 MDHEN and CDR2 SYDVKM. CDR3 in amino acids: CASRPGTGSNYGYTF. CDR3 sequence (DNA): TGTGCCAGCAGACCCGGGACAGGGTCTAACTATGGCTACACCTTC.

Many counts were recorded for this clonotype. V and J are TRBV12-3 or TRBV12-4 and TRBJ2-3; 7 bases align to TRBD1. The CDR3 totals 15 residues. J lost 4 bases, V lost 6 bases, and 10 bases had no gene match. DNA for the CDR3: TGTGCCAGCAGCCCGACAGGGCGGGTCGCAGATACGCAGTATTTT. It translates to CASSPTGRVADTQYF.

There are many counts of this clonotype. The genes are TRBV7-8 and TRBJ2-3; 14 bases are a match to TRBD2. V shed 3 bases, J shed 4 bases, and the junction held 6 bases outside the gene matches. The germline gives CDR1 SGHVS, CDR2 FQNEAQ. CDR3 length: 17 residues. The CDR3 coding sequence is TGTGCCAGCAGCTTGGGACTAGCGGGAGCGGGGGCAGATACGCAGTATTTT. Its protein product is CASSLGLAGAGADTQYF.

V usage is TRBV6-1 and J usage is TRBJ2-4; a weak D match, TRBD1 (7 bases). This CDR3 has 17 residues. Germline CDR1 is MNHNS and CDR2 is SASEGT. Trimming shortened V by 5 bases and J by 2 bases, and 19 bases separated the two germline ends. CDR3 coding DNA: TGTGCCAGCAGTCCCTATGACAGGGCGGGAACCAAAAACATTCAGTACTTC. Its protein is CASSPYDRAGTKNIQYF.

This clonotype turned up a few times. This chain uses TRBV4-2 with TRBJ2-7; tentatively, D is TRBD1 or TRBD2 (7 bases each). From germline, CDR1 is LGHNA and CDR2 YNFKEQ. The V gene lost 4 bases and the J gene lost 5 bases, with 18 bases spanning the gap. This CDR3 is built from 15 residues. The CDR3 loop reads CASSLKGEGANEQYF. The CDR3 DNA reads TGTGCCAGCAGCCTAAAGGGGGAGGGGGCAAACGAGCAGTACTTC.

This clonotype came up many times. The gene calls are TRBV28 and TRBJ2-7; a weak D match, TRBD2 (6 bases). Germline V CDR1 and CDR2: MDHEN, SYDVKM. V was cut by 3 bases and J by 4 bases, with 16 bases left in between. The CDR3 sequence is 15 residues long. CDR3 protein: CASSLARDSAYEQYF. Here the CDR3 DNA reads TGTGCCAGCAGTTTGGCGCGGGACTCAGCATACGAGCAGTACTTC.

This clonotype showed up just a few times. The chain is built from TRBV6-5 and TRBJ1-3, with 9 nucleotides matching TRBD1. V trimming: 4 bases; J trimming: 2 bases; junction bases outside the gene matches: 3. This CDR3 is built from 15 residues. The germline V gene encodes CDR1 MNHEY and CDR2 SVGAGI. The CDR3 region has the DNA TGTGCCAGCAGTTCCGGGACAGGGCCTGGAAACACCATATATTTT. Protein: CASSSGTGPGNTIYF.

This clonotype occurred many times. V usage is TRBV27 and J usage is TRBJ2-5, with 13 bases identical to TRBD2. Germline trimming cut 5 bases from V and 5 bases from J; bases unmatched to any gene: 11. There are 17 residues in the CDR3. Germline V gene sequence: CDR1 MNHEY, CDR2 SMNVEV (reference sequence). CDR3 protein: CASSPDIGLAGVETQYF. For the CDR3, the DNA is TGTGCCAGCAGTCCGGACATAGGACTAGCGGGAGTCGAGACCCAGTACTTC.

This clonotype showed up just a few times. This clone may be a read error of a much larger clone one base away. This chain joins TRBV6-9 and TRBJ2-7; D uncertain. This CDR3 contains 14 residues. Germline V gene data show CDR1 as MNHGY and CDR2 as SVAAGI. CDR3 in amino acids: CASSYSKFSYERYF. CDR3 sequence (DNA): TGTGCCAGCAGTTACTCGAAATTCTCCTACGAGCGGTACTTC.

The chain carries TRBV24-1 and TRBJ2-2; 9 nucleotides agree with TRBD1. CDR3 length: 15 residues. Looked up from germline, CDR1 is KGHDR and CDR2 is SFDVKD. Trimming removed 4 bases from V and 9 bases from J; junction bases left unmatched: 8. CDR3 protein: CATSDPTGGGRELFF. The CDR3 coding sequence is TGTGCCACCAGTGACCCGACAGGGGGTGGCCGGGAGCTGTTTTTT.

The rearrangement uses TRBV20-1 and TRBJ2-1, with 8 bases lining up with TRBD2. The length of the CDR3 is 17 residues. Germline-derived CDR1 and CDR2 are DFQATT and SNEGSKA (reference sequence). V lost 5 bases to trimming and J lost 9 bases; unmatched junction nucleotides: 21. The CDR3 nucleotides are TGCAGTGCTCTGAAATCCTCTAGCGGGCCTTTTCTGGGTGAGCAGTTCTTC. Residues: CSALKSSSGPFLGEQFF.

This clonotype was seen repeatedly, ten times or more. The chain has TRBV2 and TRBJ1-5, with a weak D call TRBD1 (6 bases). V was trimmed by 2 bases and J by 5 bases, leaving 10 bases between them. The germline V gene encodes CDR1 SNHLY and CDR2 FYNNEI. There are 14 residues in the CDR3. The CDR3 reads CASSELNRDQPQHF. CDR3 bases: TGTGCCAGCAGTGAACTAAACAGGGATCAGCCCCAGCATTTT.

In this sample, this clonotype turned up many times. The rearrangement links TRBV3-2 to TRBJ1-2; whether TRBD1, the table's D call, matches the DNA was not checked. TRBV3-2 is a listed pseudogene. The CDR3 runs to 18 residues. CDR3 DNA sequence: TGTGCCAGCAGCCCAGATAACAACGACTCGACAGGGAACTATGGCTACACCTTC. Translating gives CASSPDNNDSTGNYGYTF.

The table lists this clonotype with a count of one. The genes are TRBV20-1 and TRBJ1-2; D gene ambiguous. The CDR3 covers 14 residues. Germline V CDR1 and CDR2: DFQATT, SNEGSKA (reference sequence). Between the trimmed V and J ends, which lost 7 bases and 4 bases, there was a span of 19 bases. In DNA form, the CDR3 reads TGCAGTGTACCTCCCCGGATCCTGTCCTATGGCTACACCTTC. Translating it yields CSVPPRILSYGYTF.

This clonotype was counted between two and nine times. The gene calls are TRBV10-3 and TRBJ1-1; TRBD1 agrees at 8 bases. The CDR3 has 15 amino acids. V trimming: 0 bases; J trimming: 1 base; junction bases outside the gene matches: 1. CDR1 ENHRY and CDR2 SYGVKD come from the germline V gene. Here the CDR3 DNA reads TGTGCCATCAGTGAGTCTGACAGGGGGAACACTGAAGCTTTCTTT. Its translation is CAISESDRGNTEAFF.

In this sample, this clonotype turned up a few times. The chain uses TRBV29-1 and TRBJ2-1; no clear D. Trimming shortened V by 4 bases and J by 6 bases, and 4 bases separated the two germline ends. CDR1 is SQVTM and CDR2 is ANQGSEA in the germline V gene. This CDR3 comprises 10 residues. CDR3 protein: CSVVGNEQFF. The CDR3 DNA follows: TGCAGCGTTGTGGGCAATGAGCAGTTCTTC.

In this sample, this clonotype turned up many times. In DNA, the CDR3 is TGTGCCAGCAGACCCACATTTAGCGGGAATGAGCAGTTCTTC. This encodes CASRPTFSGNEQFF. The chain combines TRBV27 with TRBJ2-1; 7 bases agree with TRBD2. Trimming cost V 6 bases and J 7 bases; bases outside gene matches: 9. Per germline, CDR1 MNHEY and CDR2 SMNVEV (reference sequence). CDR3 size: 14 residues.

This clonotype was counted only a few times. The CDR3 DNA is TGTGCCAGTAGTATAGGGGTTCTCGAAGAGACCCAGTACTTC. Protein: CASSIGVLEETQYF. V and J are TRBV19 and TRBJ2-5; D remains unclear. Germline V gives CDR1 LNHDA, CDR2 SQIVND (reference sequence). The CDR3 extends over 14 amino acids. V dropped 1 base and J dropped 3 bases, with 9 bases sitting between them. Full variable domain (rest looked up from reference TRBV19 and TRBJ2-5): DGGITQSPKYLFRKEGQNVTLSCEQNLNHDAMYWYRQDPGQGLRLIYYSQIVNDFQKGDIAEGYSVSREKKESFPLTVTSAQKNPTAFYLCASSIGVLEETQYFGPGTRLLVL.

This clonotype showed up just a few times. The chain uses TRBV6-1 and TRBJ2-3; possible D gene TRBD2, 5 bases. The V and J ends lost 5 bases and 6 bases respectively, with 12 bases between them. CDR3 length: 13 amino acids. Per the germline V gene, CDR1 is MNHNS and CDR2 is SASEGT. The CDR3 nucleotides are TGTGCCAGCAGTTTAGGACTTTCTGATACGCAGTATTTT. Its protein product is CASSLGLSDTQYF.

This chain uses TRBV5-4 with TRBJ2-2; TRBD1 agrees at 10 bases. V was clipped by 4 bases and J by 0 bases; unmatched bases: 3. This CDR3 contains 16 residues. CDR1 and CDR2 from the germline V gene are SGHNT and YYREEE (reference sequence). CDR3 residues: CASSPGQGPNTGELFF. CDR3 DNA: TGTGCCAGCAGCCCGGGACAGGGGCCGAACACCGGGGAGCTGTTTTTT.

The rearrangement links TRBV10-3 to TRBJ1-1, with D maybe TRBD1 (5 bases). The germline gives CDR1 ENHRY, CDR2 SYGVKD. V lost 6 bases to trimming and J lost 0 bases, with 8 bases between them. CDR3 length: 13 residues. CDR3 residues: CAISDSLNTEAFF. For the CDR3, the DNA is TGTGCCATCAGCGACAGCTTGAACACTGAAGCTTTCTTT.